This T cell receptor beta chain was recorded in a study of blood T cell repertoires in COVID-19. Study-wide context: The origin of the acute and convalescent COVID-19 samples was the United States, Italy and Spain. Sample material is recorded as cDNA or gDNA derived from T cells, B-cell-depleted T cells, or PBMCs.

The CDR3 is made up of 16 amino acids. Germline V gene sequence: CDR1 SNHLY, CDR2 FYNNEI. The J segment lost 6 bases and the V segment lost 4 bases, leaving 11 bases of the junction unmatched. As originally analysed: Estimation of nucleated cell counts was performed using reference gene primer amplification. TCRdb's table, derived via immunoSEQ multiplex PCR, lists solely in-frame clones and lacks some. From that table come the V and J calls and clone size; the DNA was used to work out D and trimming. In the table there are approximately 170,000 clones, roughly 90% of which are singletons. Sequencing input: peripheral blood. The clonotype originates from a woman aged 70-85 years with acute or convalescent COVID-19. J is TRBJ1-5 and V is TRBV2; 8 nucleotides align to TRBD1. The CDR3 region is CASSVLPDRDAQPQHF. The CDR3 bases are TGTGCCAGCAGTGTTTTGCCGGACAGGGACGCTCAGCCCCAGCATTTT.